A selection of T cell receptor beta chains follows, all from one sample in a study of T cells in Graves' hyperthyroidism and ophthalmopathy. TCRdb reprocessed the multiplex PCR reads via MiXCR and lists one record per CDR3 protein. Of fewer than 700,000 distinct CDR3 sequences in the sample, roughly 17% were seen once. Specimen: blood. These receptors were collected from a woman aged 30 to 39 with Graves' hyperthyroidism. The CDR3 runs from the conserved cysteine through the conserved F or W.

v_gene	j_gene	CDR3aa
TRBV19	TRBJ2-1	CASTPWGGTPYNEQFF
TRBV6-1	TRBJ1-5	CASSYGGIGNQPQHF
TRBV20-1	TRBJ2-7	CSATRDRIDYEQYF
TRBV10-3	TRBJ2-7	CAISEPSGSQNEQYF
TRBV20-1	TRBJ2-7	CSATGLAGFYEQYF
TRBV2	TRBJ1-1	CASSGDRVTEAFF
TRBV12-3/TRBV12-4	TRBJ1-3	CASSLKPSGNTIYF
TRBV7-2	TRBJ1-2	CASSRDRESGYTF
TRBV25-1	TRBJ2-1	CASSSHRYNEQFF
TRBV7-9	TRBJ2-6	CASSPRGQGAQGANVLTF
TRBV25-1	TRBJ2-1	CASTPPVGVGEQFF
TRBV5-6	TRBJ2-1	CASMPRGPMDEQFF
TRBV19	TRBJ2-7	CASSGLADSYEQYF
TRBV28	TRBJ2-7	CASSFRGTPGKRQYF
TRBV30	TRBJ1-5	CAWSLYSRQPQHF
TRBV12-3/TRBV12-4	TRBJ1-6	CASIGGDNSPLHF
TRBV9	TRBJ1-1	CASSDAGNTEAFF
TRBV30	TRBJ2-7	CAWAHAYEQYF
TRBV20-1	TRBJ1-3	CSATDRPSGNTIYF
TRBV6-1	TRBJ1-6	CASSDRGSSPLHF
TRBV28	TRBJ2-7	CASRDRVSSYEQYF
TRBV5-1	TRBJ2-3	CASSLTPSPGSTDTQYF
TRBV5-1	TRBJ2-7	CASSLEDRDYEEQYF
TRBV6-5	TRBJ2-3	CASSSPPGTSGRTDTQYF
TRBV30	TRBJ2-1	CAWRQGILKRQFF
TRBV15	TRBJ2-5	CATSGGTGRSETQYF
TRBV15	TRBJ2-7	CATRRGGQGAGEQYF
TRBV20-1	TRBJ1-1	CSARTGSTEAFF
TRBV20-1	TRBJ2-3	CSARRLVVSTDTQYF
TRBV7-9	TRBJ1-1	CASSLLDREATEAFF
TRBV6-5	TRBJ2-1	CASSYSASGLVYNEQFF
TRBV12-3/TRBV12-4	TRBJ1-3	CASRQTSGNTIYF
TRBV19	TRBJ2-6	CASSIVSSGANVLTF
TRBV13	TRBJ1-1	CASGLSGTGSMNTEAFF
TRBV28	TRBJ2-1	CASTTRGLVNEQFF
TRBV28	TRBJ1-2	CATPGPSYGYTF
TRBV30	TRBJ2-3	CAWSVVHHTDTQYF
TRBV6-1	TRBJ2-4	CASSEYPPGAGGLNIQYF
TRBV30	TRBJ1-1	CAWSVTGYTEAFF
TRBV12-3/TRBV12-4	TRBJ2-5	CASSPDMQETQYF
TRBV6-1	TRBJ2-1	CASSATGNEQFF
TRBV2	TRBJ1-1	CASSEASQGTEAFF
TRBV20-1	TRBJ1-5	CSARTSDQPQHF
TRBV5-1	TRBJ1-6	CASSPDPTGVNSPLHF
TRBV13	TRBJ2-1	CASSLLLAGVEQFF
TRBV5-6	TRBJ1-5	CASSVGQFSNQPQHF
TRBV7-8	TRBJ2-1	CASSRTGYGDEQFF
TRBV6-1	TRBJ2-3	CASSEFRGVSEYF
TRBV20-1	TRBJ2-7	CSARDLGTGADEQYF
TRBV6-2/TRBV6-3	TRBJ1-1	CASSWGKRNTEAFF